This T cell receptor beta chain originates from a study of blood T cell repertoires in COVID-19. Whole-study context: Specimens from acute and convalescent COVID-19 originated in the United States, Italy and Spain. T cells, B-cell-depleted T cells, or PBMCs supplied cDNA or gDNA.

CDR3 length: 13 residues. The V gene lost 3 bases and the J gene lost 9 bases, with 12 bases spanning the gap. The protocol was immunoSEQ multiplex PCR, while the TCRdb copy is restricted to in-frame clones and leaves out a portion. The sample shows 200,000 to 250,000 clones, more than 75% of them seen only once. The specimen sequenced was peripheral blood. The TCR sequence derives from a man in his 60s who had recovered from COVID-19. The chain recombines TRBV12-3 or TRBV12-4 with TRBJ1-5, with unresolved D. CDR3 DNA sequence: TGTGCCAGCAGTTTGGTCCGACCGGGGCCCCAGCATTTT. It encodes CASSLVRPGPQHF.